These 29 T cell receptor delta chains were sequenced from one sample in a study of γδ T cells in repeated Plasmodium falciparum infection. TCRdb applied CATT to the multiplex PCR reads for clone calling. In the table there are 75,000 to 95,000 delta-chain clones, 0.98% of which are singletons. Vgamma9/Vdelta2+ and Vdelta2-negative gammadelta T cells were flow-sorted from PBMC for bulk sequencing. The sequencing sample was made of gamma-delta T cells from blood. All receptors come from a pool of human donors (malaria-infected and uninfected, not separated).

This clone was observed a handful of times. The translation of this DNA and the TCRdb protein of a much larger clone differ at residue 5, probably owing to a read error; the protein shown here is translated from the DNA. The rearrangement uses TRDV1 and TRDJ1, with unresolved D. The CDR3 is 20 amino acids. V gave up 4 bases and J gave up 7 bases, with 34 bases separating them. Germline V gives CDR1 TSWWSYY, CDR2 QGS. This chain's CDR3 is CALGGLSTLYPCSTSTKLIF. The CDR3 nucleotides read TGTGCTCTTGGGGGACTCTCTACACTATACCCTTGTAGTACTAGTACTAAACTCATCTTT.

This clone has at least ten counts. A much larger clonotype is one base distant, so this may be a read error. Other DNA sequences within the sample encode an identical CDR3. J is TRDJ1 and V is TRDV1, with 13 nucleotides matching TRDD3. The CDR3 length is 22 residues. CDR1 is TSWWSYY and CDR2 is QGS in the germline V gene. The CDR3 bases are TGCGCTCTTGGGCCTTCCTTTCCTTACTGGGGGATACGTGGTTCGTACACCGATAAACTCATCTTT. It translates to CALGPSFPYWGIRGSYTDKLIF.

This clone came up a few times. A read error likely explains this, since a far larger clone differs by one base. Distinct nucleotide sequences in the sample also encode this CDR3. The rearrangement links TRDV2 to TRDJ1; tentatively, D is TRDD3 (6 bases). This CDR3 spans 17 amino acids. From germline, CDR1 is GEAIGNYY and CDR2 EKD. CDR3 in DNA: TGTGCCTGTGACGGAGTGGGGATGAACCCGTACACCGACAAACTCATCTTT. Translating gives CACDGVGMNPYTDKLIF.

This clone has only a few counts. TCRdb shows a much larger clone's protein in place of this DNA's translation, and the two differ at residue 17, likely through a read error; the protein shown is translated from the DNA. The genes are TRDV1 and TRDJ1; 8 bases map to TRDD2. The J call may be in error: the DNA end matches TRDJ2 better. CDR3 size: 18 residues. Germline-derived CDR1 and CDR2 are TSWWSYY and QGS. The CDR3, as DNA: TGTGCTCTTGGGGAACAGGGACTTCCTACGCTTATCCCCTGGGGACTCTTCTTT. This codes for CALGEQGLPTLIPWGLFF.

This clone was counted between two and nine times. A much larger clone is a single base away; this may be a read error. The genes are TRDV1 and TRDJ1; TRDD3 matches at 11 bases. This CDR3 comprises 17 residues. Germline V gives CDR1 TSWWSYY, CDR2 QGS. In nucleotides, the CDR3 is TGTGCTTTTGGCCTATTCCGCCCATACTGGGGGATAACCAGTGTAATCTTT. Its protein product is CAFGLFRPYWGITSVIF.

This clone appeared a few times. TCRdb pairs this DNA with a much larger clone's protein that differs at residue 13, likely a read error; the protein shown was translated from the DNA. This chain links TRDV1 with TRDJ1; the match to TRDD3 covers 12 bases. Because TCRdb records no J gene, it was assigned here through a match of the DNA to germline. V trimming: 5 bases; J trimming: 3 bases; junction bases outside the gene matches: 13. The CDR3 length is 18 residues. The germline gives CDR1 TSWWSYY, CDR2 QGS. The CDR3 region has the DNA TGTGCTCTTGGGCTCCTACGGCTGGGGGATACGATCGCCGATAAACTCATCTTT. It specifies CALGLLRLGDTIADKLIF.

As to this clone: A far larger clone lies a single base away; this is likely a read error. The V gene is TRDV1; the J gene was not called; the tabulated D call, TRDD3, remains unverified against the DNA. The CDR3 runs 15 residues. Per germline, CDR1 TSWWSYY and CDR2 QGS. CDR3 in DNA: TGTGCTCTTGGGCCTCGACGGTGGGGAATCGAGGGGCTCATCTTT. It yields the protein CALGPRRWGIEGLIF.

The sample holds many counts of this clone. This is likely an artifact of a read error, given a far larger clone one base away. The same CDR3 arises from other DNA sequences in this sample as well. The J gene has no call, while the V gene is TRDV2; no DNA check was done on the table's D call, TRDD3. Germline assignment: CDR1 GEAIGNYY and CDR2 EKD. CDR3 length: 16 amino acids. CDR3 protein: CACDPLLGDTTDKLIF. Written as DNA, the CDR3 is TGTGCCTGTGACCCATTACTGGGGGATACTACCGATAAACTCATCTTC.

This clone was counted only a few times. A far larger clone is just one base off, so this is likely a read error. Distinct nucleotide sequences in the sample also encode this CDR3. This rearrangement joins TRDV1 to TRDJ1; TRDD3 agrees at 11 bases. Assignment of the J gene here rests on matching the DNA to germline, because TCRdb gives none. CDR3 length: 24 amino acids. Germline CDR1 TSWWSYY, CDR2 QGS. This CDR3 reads CALGVCSYATRNWGITGFTDKLIF. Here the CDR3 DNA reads TGTGCTCTTGGGGTTTGTTCCTACGCTACGAGAAACTGGGGGATAACAGGATTCACCGACAAACTCATCTTT.

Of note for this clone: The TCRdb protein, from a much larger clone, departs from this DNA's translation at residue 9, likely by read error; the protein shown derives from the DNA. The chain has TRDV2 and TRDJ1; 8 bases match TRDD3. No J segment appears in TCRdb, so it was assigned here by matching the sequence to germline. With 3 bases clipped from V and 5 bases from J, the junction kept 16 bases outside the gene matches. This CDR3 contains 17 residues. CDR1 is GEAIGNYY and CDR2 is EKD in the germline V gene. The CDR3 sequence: CACDPVLGATPRDKLIF. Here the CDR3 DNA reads TGTGCCTGTGACCCAGTACTGGGGGCCACCCCGAGGGATAAACTCATCTTT.

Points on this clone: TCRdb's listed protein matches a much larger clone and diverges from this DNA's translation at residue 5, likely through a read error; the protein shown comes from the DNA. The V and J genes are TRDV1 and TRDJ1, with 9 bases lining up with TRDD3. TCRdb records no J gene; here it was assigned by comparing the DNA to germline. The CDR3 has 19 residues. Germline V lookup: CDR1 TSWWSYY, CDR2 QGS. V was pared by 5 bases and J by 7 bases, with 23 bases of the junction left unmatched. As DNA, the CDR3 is TGTGCTCTTGGGAGCCCGAGACCACTGGGGGACCATGGACCGTGTAAACTCATCTTT. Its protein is CALGSPRPLGDHGPCKLIF.

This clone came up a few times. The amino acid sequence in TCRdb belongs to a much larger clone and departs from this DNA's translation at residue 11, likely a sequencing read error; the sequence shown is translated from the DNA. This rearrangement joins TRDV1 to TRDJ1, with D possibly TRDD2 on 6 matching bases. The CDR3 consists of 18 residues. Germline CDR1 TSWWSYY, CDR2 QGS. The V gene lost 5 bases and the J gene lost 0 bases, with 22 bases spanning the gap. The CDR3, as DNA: TGTGCTCTTGGGAATTGGCCTTCCCACCCCCCGAACACCGATAAACTCATCTTT. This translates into CALGNWPSHPPNTDKLIF.

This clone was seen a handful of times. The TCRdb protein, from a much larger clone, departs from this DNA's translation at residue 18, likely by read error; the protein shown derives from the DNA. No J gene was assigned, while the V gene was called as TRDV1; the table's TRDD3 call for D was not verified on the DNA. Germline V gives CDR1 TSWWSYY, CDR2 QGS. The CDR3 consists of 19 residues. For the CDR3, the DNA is TGTGCTCTTGGGGAACTTGAGAGAAACCTACCTCGTAACACCGATAAACTCACCTTT. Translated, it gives CALGELERNLPRNTDKLTF.

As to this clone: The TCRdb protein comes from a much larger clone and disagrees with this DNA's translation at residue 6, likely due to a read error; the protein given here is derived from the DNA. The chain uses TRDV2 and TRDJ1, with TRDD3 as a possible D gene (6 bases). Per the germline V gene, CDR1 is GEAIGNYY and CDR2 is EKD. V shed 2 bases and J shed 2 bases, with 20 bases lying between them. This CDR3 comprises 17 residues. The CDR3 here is CACDKRGELDETDKLIF. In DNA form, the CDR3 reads TGTGCCTGTGACAAACGGGGGGAACTCGATGAAACCGATAAACTCATCTTT.

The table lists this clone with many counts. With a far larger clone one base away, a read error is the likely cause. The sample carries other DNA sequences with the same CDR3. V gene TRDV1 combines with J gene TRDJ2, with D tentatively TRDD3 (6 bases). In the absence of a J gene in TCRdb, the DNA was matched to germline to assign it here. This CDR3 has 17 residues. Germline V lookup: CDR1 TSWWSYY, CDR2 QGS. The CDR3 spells CALGEFDWGSLSAQLFF. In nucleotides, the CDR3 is TGCGCTCTTGGGGAATTTGATTGGGGGTCCTTGTCAGCACAACTCTTCTTT.

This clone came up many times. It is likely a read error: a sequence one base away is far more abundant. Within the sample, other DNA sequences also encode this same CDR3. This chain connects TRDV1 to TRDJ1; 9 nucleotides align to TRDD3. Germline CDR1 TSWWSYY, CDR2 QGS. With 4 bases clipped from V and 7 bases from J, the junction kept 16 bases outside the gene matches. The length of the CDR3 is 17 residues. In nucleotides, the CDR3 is TGTGCTCTTGGGGGACCTTCCCTGTGGGGGATAAAGGCTAAACTCATCTTT. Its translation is CALGGPSLWGIKAKLIF.

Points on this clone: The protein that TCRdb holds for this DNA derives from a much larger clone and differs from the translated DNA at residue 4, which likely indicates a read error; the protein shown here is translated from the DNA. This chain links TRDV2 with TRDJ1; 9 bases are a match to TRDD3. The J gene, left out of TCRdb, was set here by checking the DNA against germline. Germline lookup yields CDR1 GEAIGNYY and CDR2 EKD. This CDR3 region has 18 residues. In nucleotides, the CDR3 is TGTGCCTGTAACACCGTTGTACCTGGGGGATCCATCACCGATAAACTCATCTTT. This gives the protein CACNTVVPGGSITDKLIF.

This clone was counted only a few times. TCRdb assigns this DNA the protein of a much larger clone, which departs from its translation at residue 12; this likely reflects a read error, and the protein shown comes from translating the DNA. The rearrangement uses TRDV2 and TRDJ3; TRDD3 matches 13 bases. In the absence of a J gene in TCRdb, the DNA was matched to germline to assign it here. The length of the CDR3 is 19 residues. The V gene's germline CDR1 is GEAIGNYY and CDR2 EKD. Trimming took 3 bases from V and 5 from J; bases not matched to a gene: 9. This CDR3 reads CACDHTGGYEARDTRQMFF. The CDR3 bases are TGTGCCTGTGACCATACTGGGGGATACGAAGCCCGGGACACCCGACAGATGTTTTTC.

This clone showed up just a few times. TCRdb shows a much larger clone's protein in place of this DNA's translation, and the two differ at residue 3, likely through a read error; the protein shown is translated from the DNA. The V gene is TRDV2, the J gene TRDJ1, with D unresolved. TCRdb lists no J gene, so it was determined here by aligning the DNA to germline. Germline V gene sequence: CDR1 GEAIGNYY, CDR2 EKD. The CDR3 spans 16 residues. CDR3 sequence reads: CAGDTMSRTYTDKLIF. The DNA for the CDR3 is TGTGCCGGTGACACCATGTCCAGAACATACACCGATAAACTCATCTTT.

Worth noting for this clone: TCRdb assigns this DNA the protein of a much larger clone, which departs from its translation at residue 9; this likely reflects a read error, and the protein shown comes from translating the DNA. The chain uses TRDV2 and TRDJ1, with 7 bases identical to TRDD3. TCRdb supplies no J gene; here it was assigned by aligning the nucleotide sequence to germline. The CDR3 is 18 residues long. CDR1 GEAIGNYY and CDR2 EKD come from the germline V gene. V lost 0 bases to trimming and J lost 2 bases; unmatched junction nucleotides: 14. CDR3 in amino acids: CACDTVWGVREATDKLIF. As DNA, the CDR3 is TGTGCCTGTGACACCGTCTGGGGGGTACGCGAGGCGACCGATAAACTCATCTTT.

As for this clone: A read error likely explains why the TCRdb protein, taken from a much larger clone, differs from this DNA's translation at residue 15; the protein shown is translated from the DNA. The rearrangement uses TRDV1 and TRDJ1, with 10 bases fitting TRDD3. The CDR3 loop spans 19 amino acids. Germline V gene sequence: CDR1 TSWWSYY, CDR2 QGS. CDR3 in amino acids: CALGDWHRGTGGSTAKLIF. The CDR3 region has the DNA TGTGCTCTTGGGGACTGGCATAGGGGTACTGGGGGATCCACCGCTAAACTCATCTTT.

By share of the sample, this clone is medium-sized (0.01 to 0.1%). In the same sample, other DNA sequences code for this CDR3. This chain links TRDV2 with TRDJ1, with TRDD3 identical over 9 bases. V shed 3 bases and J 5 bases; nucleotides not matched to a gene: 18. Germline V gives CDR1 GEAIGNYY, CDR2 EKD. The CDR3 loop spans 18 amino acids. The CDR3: CACDANGTGGLKVDKLIF. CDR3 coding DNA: TGTGCCTGTGACGCCAACGGTACTGGGGGACTCAAGGTGGATAAACTCATCTTT.

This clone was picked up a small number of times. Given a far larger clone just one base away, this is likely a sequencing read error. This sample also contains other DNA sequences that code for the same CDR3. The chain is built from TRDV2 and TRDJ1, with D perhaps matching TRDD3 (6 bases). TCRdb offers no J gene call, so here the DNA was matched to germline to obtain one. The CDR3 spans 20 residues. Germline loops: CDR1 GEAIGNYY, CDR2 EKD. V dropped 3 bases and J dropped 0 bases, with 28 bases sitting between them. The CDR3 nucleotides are TGTGCCTGTGACCGTCCCGGGTATCCGACTTCTGGGGAAAACACCGATAAACTCATCTTT. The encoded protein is CACDRPGYPTSGENTDKLIF.

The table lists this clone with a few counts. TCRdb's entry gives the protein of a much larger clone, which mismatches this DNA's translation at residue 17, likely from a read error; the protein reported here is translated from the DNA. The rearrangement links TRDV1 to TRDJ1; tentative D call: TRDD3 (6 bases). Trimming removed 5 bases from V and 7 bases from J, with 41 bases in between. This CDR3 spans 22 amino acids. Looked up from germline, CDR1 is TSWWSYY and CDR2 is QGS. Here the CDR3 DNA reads TGTGCTCTTGGGAGATCCCCACCTAGGACTTTCTCTACTGGGATATCCCGGGGTAAACTCATCTTT. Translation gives CALGRSPPRTFSTGISRGKLIF.

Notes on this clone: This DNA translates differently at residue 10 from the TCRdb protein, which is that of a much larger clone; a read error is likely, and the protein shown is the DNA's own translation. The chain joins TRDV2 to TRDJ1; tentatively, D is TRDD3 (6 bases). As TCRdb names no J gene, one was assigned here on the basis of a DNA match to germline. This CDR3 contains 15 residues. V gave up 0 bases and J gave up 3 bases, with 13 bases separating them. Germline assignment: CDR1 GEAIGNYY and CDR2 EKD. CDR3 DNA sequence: TGTGCCTGTGACACCGGGGGAACGGGCGCCGATAAACTCATCTTT. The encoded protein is CACDTGGTGADKLIF.

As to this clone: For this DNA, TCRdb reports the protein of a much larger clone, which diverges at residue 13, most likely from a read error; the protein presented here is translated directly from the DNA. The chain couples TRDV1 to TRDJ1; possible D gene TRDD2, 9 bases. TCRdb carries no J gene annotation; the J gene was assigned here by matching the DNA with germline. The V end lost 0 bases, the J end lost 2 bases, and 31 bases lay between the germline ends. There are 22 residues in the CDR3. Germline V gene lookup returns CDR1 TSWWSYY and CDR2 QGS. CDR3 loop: CALGELNLPTSTRGYRTDKLIF. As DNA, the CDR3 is TGTGCTCTTGGGGAACTAAACCTTCCTACGAGTACTAGGGGATACAGGACCGATAAACTCATCTTT.

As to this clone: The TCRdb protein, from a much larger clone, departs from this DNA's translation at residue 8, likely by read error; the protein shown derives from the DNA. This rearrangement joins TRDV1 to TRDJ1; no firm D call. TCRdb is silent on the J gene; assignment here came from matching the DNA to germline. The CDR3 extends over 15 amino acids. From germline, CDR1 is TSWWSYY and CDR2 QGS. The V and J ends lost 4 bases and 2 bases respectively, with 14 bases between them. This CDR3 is CALGGPIQVTDKLIF. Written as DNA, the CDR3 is TGTGCTCTTGGGGGGCCGATCCAGGTTACCGATAAACTCATCTTT.

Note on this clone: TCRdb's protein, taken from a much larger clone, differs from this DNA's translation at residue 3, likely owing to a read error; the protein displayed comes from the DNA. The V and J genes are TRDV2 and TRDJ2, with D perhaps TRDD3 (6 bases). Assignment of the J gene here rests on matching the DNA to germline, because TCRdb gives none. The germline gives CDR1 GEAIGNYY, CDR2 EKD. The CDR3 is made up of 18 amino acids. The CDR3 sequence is CARDTLEGDGHSTAQLFF. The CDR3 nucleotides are TGTGCCCGTGACACTCTTGAGGGGGACGGTCACTCGACAGCACAACTCTTCTTT.

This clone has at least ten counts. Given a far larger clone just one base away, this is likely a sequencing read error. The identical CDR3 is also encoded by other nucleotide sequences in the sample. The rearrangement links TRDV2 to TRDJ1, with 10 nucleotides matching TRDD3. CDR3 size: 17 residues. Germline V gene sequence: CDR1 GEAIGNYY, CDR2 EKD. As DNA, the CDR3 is TGTGCCTGTGACCCTCTGGGGGATATCGGGTACACCGATAAACTCATCTTC. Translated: CACDPLGDIGYTDKLIF.